These T cell receptor beta chains were read from a single sample in a study of T cells in Graves' hyperthyroidism and ophthalmopathy. TCRdb used MiXCR to reprocess the multiplex PCR reads, holding one entry per CDR3 protein. The sample lists fewer than 450,000 distinct CDR3 sequences, approximately 17% occurring once. Sequenced input: blood. The receptors were gathered from a woman in her 30s with Graves' hyperthyroidism that later progressed to Graves' ophthalmopathy. The CDR3 runs from the conserved cysteine through the conserved F or W. A D gene is named only where the DNA matches it firmly. Rows may omit the clone size; those that give it use once, few, many or a size class.

V gene: TRBV5-1
clone size: many
D gene: .
J gene: TRBJ1-1
CDR3 protein: CASSIGDEAFF
CDR3 DNA: TGCGCCAGCAGCATTGGGGATGAAGCTTTCTTT

V gene: TRBV7-9
clone size: many
D gene: TRBD1
J gene: TRBJ1-1
CDR3 protein: CASSPRTGADTEAFF
CDR3 DNA: TGTGCCAGCAGCCCAAGGACAGGGGCCGACACTGAAGCTTTCTTT

V gene: TRBV2
clone size: many
D gene: .
J gene: TRBJ2-4
CDR3 protein: CASSWGEAKNIQYF
CDR3 DNA: TGTGCTAGCAGCTGGGGGGAAGCCAAAAACATTCAGTACTTC

V gene: TRBV19
clone size: few
D gene: .
J gene: TRBJ2-5
CDR3 protein: CASSIDSGETQYF
CDR3 DNA: TGTGCCAGTAGTATAGATTCGGGAGAGACCCAGTACTTC

V gene: TRBV19
clone size: few
D gene: TRBD1
J gene: TRBJ2-7
CDR3 protein: CASGPGGQSSYEQYF
CDR3 DNA: TGTGCCAGTGGACCAGGGGGCCAGAGCTCCTACGAGCAGTACTTC

V gene: TRBV10-2
clone size: few
D gene: .
J gene: TRBJ2-3
CDR3 protein: CASSLSGLRTDTQYF
CDR3 DNA: TGCGCCAGCAGTCTTTCGGGACTTCGCACAGATACGCAGTATTTT

V gene: TRBV18
clone size: many
D gene: TRBD2
J gene: TRBJ2-1
CDR3 protein: CASSPLPTSGASNEQFF
CDR3 DNA: TGTGCCAGCTCACCGCTACCCACTAGCGGGGCTAGCAATGAGCAGTTCTTC

V gene: TRBV2
clone size: few
D gene: TRBD2
J gene: TRBJ2-1
CDR3 protein: CASSVLAGGPYNEQFF
CDR3 DNA: TGTGCCAGCAGTGTTCTAGCGGGAGGCCCCTACAATGAGCAGTTCTTC

V gene: TRBV28
clone size: .
D gene: TRBD1
J gene: TRBJ1-1
CDR3 protein: CASSTGGRISEAFF
CDR3 DNA: TGTGCCAGCAGTACAGGGGGGAGAATATCTGAAGCTTTCTTT

V gene: TRBV5-6
clone size: many
D gene: .
J gene: TRBJ2-5
CDR3 protein: CASSLVGLQETQYF
CDR3 DNA: TGTGCCAGCAGCTTGGTGGGGCTGCAAGAGACCCAGTACTTC

V gene: TRBV5-8
clone size: few
D gene: .
J gene: TRBJ1-5
CDR3 protein: CASSTGRVNQPQHF
CDR3 DNA: TGTGCCAGCAGCACGGGACGGGTGAATCAGCCCCAGCATTTT

V gene: TRBV19
clone size: few
D gene: TRBD2
J gene: TRBJ2-7
CDR3 protein: CASSIGRERSEQYF
CDR3 DNA: TGTGCCAGTAGTATTGGGCGGGAGCGCTCCGAGCAGTACTTC

V gene: TRBV12-3/TRBV12-4
clone size: .
D gene: .
J gene: TRBJ2-2
CDR3 protein: CATTPGRSWRNTGELFF
CDR3 DNA: TGTGCCACCACGCCGGGACGGAGTTGGCGAAACACCGGGGAGCTGTTTTTT

V gene: TRBV3-1
clone size: .
D gene: TRBD2
J gene: TRBJ2-5
CDR3 protein: CASSQEGRGGGETQYF
CDR3 DNA: TGTGCCAGCAGCCAAGAAGGGAGGGGAGGTGGAGAGACCCAGTACTTC

V gene: TRBV6-1
clone size: .
D gene: .
J gene: TRBJ1-5
CDR3 protein: CASSEPPGGNQPQHF
CDR3 DNA: TGTGCCAGCAGTGAACCGCCGGGGGGCAATCAGCCCCAGCATTTT

V gene: TRBV7-9
clone size: .
D gene: TRBD1
J gene: TRBJ2-7
CDR3 protein: CASSLAIRDRGYEQYF
CDR3 DNA: TGTGCCAGCAGCTTAGCAATCCGGGACAGGGGCTACGAGCAGTACTTC

V gene: TRBV7-9
clone size: many
D gene: TRBD1
J gene: TRBJ2-2
CDR3 protein: CASSLGSQGESLHGTGELFF
CDR3 DNA: TGTGCCAGCAGCTTAGGTTCGCAGGGGGAATCCCTTCACGGCACCGGGGAGCTGTTTTTT

V gene: TRBV7-8
clone size: many
D gene: TRBD1
J gene: TRBJ2-2
CDR3 protein: CASRWGQGNTGELFF
CDR3 DNA: TGTGCCAGCAGATGGGGACAGGGAAACACCGGGGAGCTGTTTTTT

V gene: TRBV13
clone size: .
D gene: .
J gene: TRBJ2-7
CDR3 protein: CASSLNDGSYEQYF
CDR3 DNA: TGTGCCAGCAGCTTAAACGATGGGTCCTACGAGCAGTACTTC

V gene: TRBV5-1
clone size: many
D gene: TRBD1
J gene: TRBJ2-7
CDR3 protein: CASSLAGTGVHEQYF
CDR3 DNA: TGCGCCAGCAGCCTAGCCGGGACAGGTGTGCACGAGCAGTACTTC

V gene: TRBV2
clone size: many
D gene: TRBD1
J gene: TRBJ2-2
CDR3 protein: CASSLTGAYTGELFF
CDR3 DNA: TGTGCCAGCAGCCTTACAGGGGCCTACACCGGGGAGCTGTTTTTT

V gene: TRBV14
clone size: few
D gene: TRBD1
J gene: TRBJ2-7
CDR3 protein: CASSQWTGAYEQYF
CDR3 DNA: TGTGCCAGCAGCCAGTGGACAGGGGCCTACGAGCAGTACTTC

V gene: TRBV19
clone size: few
D gene: .
J gene: TRBJ2-5
CDR3 protein: CASSIMSRREETQYF
CDR3 DNA: TGTGCCAGTAGTATTATGTCGAGGAGGGAAGAGACCCAGTACTTC

V gene: TRBV28
clone size: many
D gene: TRBD2
J gene: TRBJ2-5
CDR3 protein: CASRPLSGSWETQYF
CDR3 DNA: TGTGCCAGCAGACCCCTAAGCGGGAGCTGGGAGACCCAGTACTTC

V gene: TRBV11-2
clone size: .
D gene: TRBD2
J gene: TRBJ2-1
CDR3 protein: CASSLVAGYNEQSF
CDR3 DNA: TGTGCCAGCAGCTTAGTAGCGGGCTACAATGAGCAGTCCTTC

V gene: TRBV6-5
clone size: .
D gene: .
J gene: TRBJ1-2
CDR3 protein: CASSYSKSGLGGYTF
CDR3 DNA: TGTGCCAGCAGTTACTCGAAAAGCGGGCTGGGTGGCTACACCTTC

V gene: TRBV20-1
clone size: .
D gene: TRBD1
J gene: TRBJ1-2
CDR3 protein: CSEFDRGDYGYTF
CDR3 DNA: TGCAGTGAGTTTGACAGGGGTGACTATGGCTACACCTTC

V gene: TRBV2
clone size: many
D gene: .
J gene: TRBJ2-3
CDR3 protein: CASSEVDTNTQYF
CDR3 DNA: TGTGCCAGCAGTGAAGTAGATACTAATACGCAGTATTTT

V gene: TRBV20-1
clone size: few
D gene: TRBD2
J gene: TRBJ2-7
CDR3 protein: CSARKAGDYEQYF
CDR3 DNA: TGCAGTGCTCGGAAGGCGGGAGACTACGAGCAGTACTTC

V gene: TRBV28
clone size: many
D gene: TRBD2
J gene: TRBJ2-4
CDR3 protein: CASPKTAGRVSSGDIQYF
CDR3 DNA: TGTGCCAGCCCGAAGACCGCTGGACGAGTCAGTAGCGGGGACATTCAGTACTTC

V gene: TRBV11-2
clone size: many
D gene: .
J gene: TRBJ2-1
CDR3 protein: CASSFGQGAYNEQFF
CDR3 DNA: TGTGCCAGCAGCTTCGGGCAGGGTGCCTACAATGAGCAGTTCTTC

V gene: TRBV27
clone size: .
D gene: .
J gene: TRBJ1-2
CDR3 protein: CASGNRVDYGYAF
CDR3 DNA: TGTGCCAGCGGCAACAGGGTCGACTATGGCTACGCCTTC

V gene: TRBV2
clone size: many
D gene: TRBD1
J gene: TRBJ2-1
CDR3 protein: CASRDGQGSYNEQFF
CDR3 DNA: TGTGCCAGCAGGGATGGACAGGGTAGCTACAATGAGCAGTTCTTC

V gene: TRBV7-2
clone size: few
D gene: .
J gene: TRBJ1-1
CDR3 protein: CASRPDSSFPEAFF
CDR3 DNA: TGTGCCAGCAGACCGGACAGCTCATTCCCTGAAGCTTTCTTT

V gene: TRBV5-5
clone size: few
D gene: TRBD1
J gene: TRBJ1-1
CDR3 protein: CASSSRTGLNTEAFF
CDR3 DNA: TGTGCCAGCAGCTCCCGGACAGGGTTGAACACTGAAGCTTTCTTT

V gene: TRBV20-1
clone size: many
D gene: TRBD1
J gene: TRBJ1-2
CDR3 protein: CSADPTGDNGYTF
CDR3 DNA: TGCAGTGCCGACCCGACAGGGGACAATGGCTACACCTTC

V gene: TRBV18
clone size: many
D gene: .
J gene: TRBJ1-1
CDR3 protein: CASSQQQEWNTEAFF
CDR3 DNA: TGTGCCAGCTCTCAACAACAGGAATGGAACACTGAAGCTTTCTTT

V gene: TRBV12-3/TRBV12-4
clone size: many
D gene: .
J gene: TRBJ2-5
CDR3 protein: CASSATLGETQYF
CDR3 DNA: TGTGCCAGCAGTGCCACACTCGGGGAGACCCAGTACTTC

V gene: TRBV11-2
clone size: many
D gene: .
J gene: TRBJ2-7
CDR3 protein: CASSFGTGSYEQYF
CDR3 DNA: TGTGCCAGCAGCTTCGGAACAGGCTCCTACGAGCAGTACTTC

V gene: TRBV7-9
clone size: few
D gene: .
J gene: TRBJ1-3
CDR3 protein: CASNHRSSSSGNTIYF
CDR3 DNA: TGTGCCAGCAACCACAGGTCATCCTCCTCTGGAAACACCATATATTTT

V gene: TRBV19
clone size: many
D gene: TRBD1
J gene: TRBJ2-1
CDR3 protein: CASSVRQGQNEQFF
CDR3 DNA: TGTGCCAGTAGTGTCCGACAGGGGCAGAATGAGCAGTTCTTC

V gene: TRBV7-2
clone size: many
D gene: TRBD2
J gene: TRBJ2-1
CDR3 protein: CASSLFVAGVRNEQFF
CDR3 DNA: TGTGCCAGCAGCTTATTTGTAGCGGGAGTACGAAATGAGCAGTTCTTC

V gene: TRBV5-1
clone size: .
D gene: .
J gene: TRBJ2-7
CDR3 protein: CASSLSPGVSYEQYF
CDR3 DNA: TGCGCCAGCAGCTTGTCACCCGGGGTAAGCTACGAGCAGTACTTC

V gene: TRBV28
clone size: many
D gene: TRBD1
J gene: TRBJ1-5
CDR3 protein: CASSPGGSNQPQHF
CDR3 DNA: TGTGCCAGCAGTCCAGGGGGGAGCAATCAGCCCCAGCATTTT

V gene: TRBV5-1
clone size: many
D gene: TRBD1
J gene: TRBJ2-2
CDR3 protein: CASSVTGTGGANTGELFF
CDR3 DNA: TGCGCCAGCAGCGTAACCGGGACAGGGGGCGCGAACACCGGGGAGCTGTTTTTT

V gene: TRBV20-1
clone size: few
D gene: TRBD2
J gene: TRBJ2-2
CDR3 protein: CSARGELAGTANTGELFF
CDR3 DNA: TGCAGTGCTAGAGGAGAACTAGCGGGGACCGCGAACACCGGGGAGCTGTTTTTT

V gene: TRBV2
clone size: many
D gene: .
J gene: TRBJ2-3
CDR3 protein: CASSLLDRTDTQYF
CDR3 DNA: TGTGCCAGCAGCCTACTAGACAGGACAGATACGCAGTATTTT

V gene: TRBV19
clone size: few
D gene: .
J gene: TRBJ1-5
CDR3 protein: CASSMGVRAGGNQPQHF
CDR3 DNA: TGTGCCAGTAGTATGGGGGTCAGAGCGGGAGGCAATCAGCCCCAGCATTTT

V gene: TRBV9
clone size: .
D gene: .
J gene: TRBJ1-5
CDR3 protein: CASSSTINQPQHF
CDR3 DNA: TGTGCCAGCAGCTCGACGATCAATCAGCCCCAGCATTTT

V gene: TRBV5-4
clone size: many
D gene: .
J gene: TRBJ2-3
CDR3 protein: CASSLLGHVDTQYF
CDR3 DNA: TGTGCCAGCAGCTTGTTGGGGCATGTAGATACGCAGTATTTT

V gene: TRBV20-1
clone size: few
D gene: TRBD1
J gene: TRBJ1-1
CDR3 protein: CSADGQGGTEAFF
CDR3 DNA: TGCAGTGCGGACGGACAGGGAGGTACTGAAGCTTTCTTT

V gene: TRBV29-1
clone size: few
D gene: .
J gene: TRBJ2-2
CDR3 protein: CSVVASNPANTGELFF
CDR3 DNA: TGCAGCGTTGTTGCCAGTAATCCCGCGAACACCGGGGAGCTGTTTTTT

V gene: TRBV7-2
clone size: many
D gene: .
J gene: TRBJ2-7
CDR3 protein: CASSPSDYARSYEQYF
CDR3 DNA: TGTGCCAGCAGCCCGTCGGACTATGCCAGATCCTACGAGCAGTACTTC

V gene: TRBV5-1
clone size: few
D gene: .
J gene: TRBJ2-6
CDR3 protein: CASSLVLGGANVLTF
CDR3 DNA: TGCGCCAGCAGCTTGGTCCTGGGTGGGGCCAACGTCCTGACTTTC

V gene: TRBV4-1
clone size: few
D gene: TRBD1
J gene: TRBJ1-1
CDR3 protein: CASSQVGQENTEAFF
CDR3 DNA: TGCGCCAGCAGCCAAGTTGGACAGGAGAACACTGAAGCTTTCTTT